This TCR beta chain was observed in a study of early T cells in non-severe SARS-CoV-2 infection. The CDR3 has 14 amino acids. With 1 base removed from V and 6 bases from J, the gap between germline ends came to 13 bases. CDR1 and CDR2 from the germline V gene are SGHRS and YFSETQ. Note on this clonotype: Its target is not known.

Findings and limits, study-wide: Matching results from VDJdb favored anti-spike CD8 responses, leaving private and CD4 specificities undetected.

Attachment of unique molecular identifiers was made to individual cDNA molecules. TCRdb recomputed calls from the 5' RACE reads with MiXCR, one row per CDR3 protein. The data contain some 80,000 distinct CDR3 sequences, roughly an eighth of them singletons. The clonotype originates from an adult who was a healthcare worker with PCR-confirmed SARS-CoV-2 infection or an uninfected control (not recorded which). This chain uses TRBV5-1 with TRBJ1-1; D is ambiguous. Sequenced input: whole blood. The CDR3 loop is CASSLKTLAAEAFF. The CDR3 DNA reads as TGCGCCAGCAGCTTGAAGACGCTCGCGGCTGAAGCTTTCTTT. Full variable domain (rest looked up from reference TRBV5-1 and TRBJ1-1): KAGVTQTPRYLIKTRGQQVTLSCSPISGHRSVSWYQQTPGQGLQFLFEYFSETQRNKGNFPGRFSGRQFSNSRSEMNVSTLELGDSALYLCASSLKTLAAEAFFGQGTRLTVV.